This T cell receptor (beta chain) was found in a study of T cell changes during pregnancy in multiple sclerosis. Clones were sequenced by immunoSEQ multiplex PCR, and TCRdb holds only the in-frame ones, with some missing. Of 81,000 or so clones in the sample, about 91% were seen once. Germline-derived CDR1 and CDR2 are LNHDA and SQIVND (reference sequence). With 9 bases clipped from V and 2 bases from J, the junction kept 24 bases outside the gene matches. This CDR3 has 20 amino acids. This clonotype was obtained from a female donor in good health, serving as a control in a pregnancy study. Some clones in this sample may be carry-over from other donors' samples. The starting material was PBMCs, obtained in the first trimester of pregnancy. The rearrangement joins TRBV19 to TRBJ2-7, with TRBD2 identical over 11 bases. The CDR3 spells CARPTDKTSGEKPKPYEQYF. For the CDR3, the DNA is TGTGCCAGACCCACAGACAAGACTAGCGGGGAAAAACCCAAACCCTACGAGCAGTACTTC.